This TCR beta chain was sequenced in a study of T cell responses to AZD1222 COVID-19 vaccine. Generated by immunoSEQ multiplex PCR, the TCRdb table keeps only in-frame clones and is missing some. The sample includes about 120,000 clones, roughly 91% seen only once; the top ten take 11%. Sequenced here: peripheral blood, sampled on day 0 of MenACWY control vaccination. This receptor was obtained from an adult in good health.

CDR3 amino acids: CASANDYGYTF. In DNA, the CDR3 is TGCGCCAGCGCTAACGACTATGGCTACACCTTC. The rearrangement joins TRBV5-1 to TRBJ1-2; D not resolved. V lost 7 bases and J 3 bases, leaving 7 bases between the germline ends. The CDR3 extends over 11 amino acids. Germline V gene lookup returns CDR1 SGHRS and CDR2 YFSETQ.